This T cell receptor beta chain derives from a study of blood T cells in healthy people across ages. Study-wide results and caveats: The unsorted PBMCs prevented any conclusive comparison of naive versus antigen-experienced cells.

This clonotype was seen a handful of times. Antigen: not known. Combining a sample-barcoded 5' primer with a J-beta primer mix, a second PCR ran for 7 to 11 cycles. Each cDNA was tagged by a template-switch adaptor containing 12 random nucleotides. Sequencing recovered at least 2.5 million CDR3-containing paired-end reads from each sample. TCRdb independently ran MiXCR on the 5' RACE reads; one entry per CDR3 protein. The sample lists hundreds of thousands of distinct CDR3 sequences, about 52% occurring once. Germline assignment: CDR1 KGHSH and CDR2 LQKENI. V lost 4 bases and J lost 6; bases outside the gene matches: 9. The CDR3 extends over 15 amino acids.

V is TRBV18 and J is TRBJ2-7; 10 bases align to TRBD2. Source material: blood. The TCR sequence derives from a woman aged 60-75 years in good health. This chain's CDR3 is CASSLSSGSPSEQYF. The CDR3 nucleotides read TGTGCCAGCTCACTTTCTAGCGGGAGTCCCTCCGAGCAGTACTTC.